These 18 T cell receptor beta chains were sequenced from one sample in a study of vaccination effects on CD4 cells after COVID-19 (dated by TCRdb to the early 2020s). No cognate antigen is known for these TCRs. To identify antigen-specific CD4+ T cell clonotypes by their expansion, the ViraFEST assay first stimulated PBMC with viral peptide pools and then applied TCR sequencing. After around 10 days of culture, CD4+ T cells were isolated with the EasySep CD4+ T cell isolation kit. The absence of prior SARS-CoV-2 infection in healthy vaccine recipients was confirmed by negative nucleocapsid antibodies before and after vaccination. The method was the immunoSEQ multiplex PCR assay. TCRdb retrieved this table from immuneACCESS and kept in-frame rearrangements only. Not all clones are present; in checked studies, unresolved V genes account for under half, and no reason is known for the remainder. The sample table shows 55,000 to 80,000 clones, and 80% are seen once. The top ten constitute 12% of the sample.

Specimen: CD4+ T cells from PBMCs cultured with SARS-CoV-2 spike peptides, collected before COVID-19 vaccination. The sample's cell subset or site label, decoded: SARS-CoV-2 spike overlapping peptide pool stimulation. Receptor source: a human donor who received a COVID-19 vaccine.

The chain carries TRBV19 and TRBJ1-1; a weak D match, TRBD1 (5 bases). V lost 6 bases and J 1 base, leaving 9 bases between the germline ends. The CDR3 loop spans 13 amino acids. CDR1 LNHDA and CDR2 SQIVND come from the germline V gene (reference sequence). The CDR3 bases are TGTGCCAGTAGATCTACAGGGAACACTGAAGCTTTCTTT. Protein: CASRSTGNTEAFF.

The chain employs TRBV7-2 and TRBJ2-3, with TRBD1 matching over 7 bases. CDR3 size: 15 residues. The V segment lost 1 base and the J segment 7 bases; nucleotides outside the gene matches: 8. Germline assignment: CDR1 SGHTA and CDR2 FQGNSA. The CDR3 coding sequence is TGTGCCAGCAGCTTAGTCCCAGGGGGTGGAAATACGCAGTATTTT. It is translated as CASSLVPGGGNTQYF.

This chain links TRBV19 with TRBJ2-4, with TRBD1 matching 9 bases. Germline V gene data show CDR1 as LNHDA and CDR2 as SQIVND (reference sequence). CDR3 length equals 16 residues. J lost 2 bases, V lost 5 bases, and 7 bases had no gene match. This chain's CDR3 is CASSLQGAGTKNIQYF. The CDR3 coding sequence is TGTGCCAGTAGTCTACAGGGGGCGGGGACCAAAAACATTCAGTACTTC.

V usage is TRBV6-4 and J usage is TRBJ1-1, with TRBD1 identical over 8 bases. The CDR3 contains 14 residues. The trim removed 5 bases at V and 3 bases at J, leaving 5 bases unmatched. The germline V gene has CDR1 MRHNA and CDR2 SNTAGT. The CDR3 loop is CASSRDRGYTEAFF. CDR3 bases: TGTGCCAGCAGTCGTGACAGGGGTTACACTGAAGCTTTCTTT.

V gene TRBV5-1 combines with J gene TRBJ1-2, with no clear D. CDR1 is SGHRS, CDR2 YFSETQ, per germline. V was cut by 0 bases and J by 0 bases, with 9 bases left in between. The CDR3 loop spans 15 amino acids. This CDR3 reads CASSLVLPANYGYTF. The CDR3 DNA reads TGCGCCAGCAGCTTGGTTCTGCCGGCTAACTATGGCTACACCTTC.

The chain joins TRBV9 to TRBJ1-6, with D hard to call. V lost 0 bases to trimming and J lost 0 bases, with 10 bases between them. The germline V gene encodes CDR1 SGDLS and CDR2 YYNGEE. This CDR3 region has 17 residues. CDR3 in DNA: TGTGCCAGCAGCGTAGCAAAGGCGAGCTCCTATAATTCACCCCTCCACTTT. Translating it yields CASSVAKASSYNSPLHF.

V usage is TRBV18 and J usage is TRBJ2-3, with 7 bases that match TRBD1. The germline V gene encodes CDR1 KGHSH and CDR2 LQKENI. The CDR3 runs 15 residues. V lost 4 bases and J lost 2; bases outside the gene matches: 6. The CDR3 region has the DNA TGTGCCAGCTCACTGAATACAGGGGACACAGATACGCAGTATTTT. It yields the protein CASSLNTGDTDTQYF.

The chain uses TRBV5-1 and TRBJ2-3; no clear D gene. In germline, CDR1 is SGHRS, CDR2 YFSETQ. This CDR3 spans 13 amino acids. V dropped 0 bases and J dropped 4 bases, with 6 bases sitting between them. The DNA of the CDR3 is TGCGCCAGCAGCTTGGCCGTAGCAGATACGCAGTATTTT. This gives the protein CASSLAVADTQYF.

V gene TRBV7-2 combines with J gene TRBJ2-1; no reliable D call. CDR3 length equals 14 residues. Germline lookup yields CDR1 SGHTA and CDR2 FQGNSA. Trimming took off 0 bases at V and 6 bases at J, with 9 bases between the two ends. The CDR3 is CASSLASPLNEQFF. CDR3 in DNA: TGTGCCAGCAGCTTAGCTAGTCCCCTCAATGAGCAGTTCTTC.

V and J are TRBV2 and TRBJ2-5; the D gene is possibly TRBD2 (6 bases). The germline gives CDR1 SNHLY, CDR2 FYNNEI. V was pared by 5 bases and J by 0 bases, with 13 bases between. The CDR3 has 15 residues. The CDR3 spells CASSQGRGYQETQYF. The CDR3 bases are TGTGCCAGCAGTCAGGGACGGGGGTACCAAGAGACCCAGTACTTC.

The chain links TRBV19 to TRBJ1-1, with 9 bases matching TRBD1. The CDR3 extends over 15 amino acids. Trimming took 4 bases from V and 5 from J; bases not matched to a gene: 8. Germline loops: CDR1 LNHDA, CDR2 SQIVND (reference sequence). The CDR3 DNA follows: TGTGCCAGTAGTACCATGGGACAGGGAAAAACTGAAGCTTTCTTT. This encodes CASSTMGQGKTEAFF.

This chain's CDR3 is CASSKGGLSYRDRTPNTEAFF. CDR3 bases: TGTGCCAGCAGCAAAGGGGGTCTGTCATACCGGGACCGCACCCCGAACACTGAAGCTTTCTTT. The gene calls are TRBV21-1 and TRBJ1-1. TRBV21-1 is termed a pseudogene. This CDR3 region has 21 residues.

The chain has TRBV25-1 and TRBJ1-5; 9 positions agree with TRBD1. Germline CDR1 is MGHDK and CDR2 is SYGVNS. Trimming cost V 3 bases and J 4 bases; bases outside gene matches: 4. The CDR3 runs to 15 residues. As DNA, the CDR3 is TGTGCCAGCAGTGACAGGACAGGGGAGAATCAGCCCCAGCATTTT. This codes for CASSDRTGENQPQHF. The full variable domain, in which reference TRBV25-1 and TRBJ1-5 provide the parts outside the CDR3, is EADIYQTPRYLVIGTGKKITLECSQTMGHDKMYWYQQDPGMELHLIHYSYGVNSTEKGDLSSESTVSRIRTEHFPLTLESARPSHTSQYLCASSDRTGENQPQHFGDGTRLSIL.

V gene TRBV5-1 combines with J gene TRBJ2-5; 9 positions agree with TRBD1. The junction had 5 bases not matched to a gene; V was cut back by 1 base and J by 4 bases. The CDR3 covers 15 residues. Looked up from germline, CDR1 is SGHRS and CDR2 is YFSETQ. The CDR3 region is CASSLTGGRGETQYF. The CDR3 DNA reads TGCGCCAGCAGCTTGACAGGGGGCAGGGGAGAGACCCAGTACTTC. Supplemented by reference TRBV5-1 and TRBJ2-5, the full variable domain reads KAGVTQTPRYLIKTRGQQVTLSCSPISGHRSVSWYQQTPGQGLQFLFEYFSETQRNKGNFPGRFSGRQFSNSRSEMNVSTLELGDSALYLCASSLTGGRGETQYFGPGTRLLVL.

V and J are TRBV27 and TRBJ2-4; 10 bases line up with TRBD1. Germline CDR1 reads MNHEY; CDR2 reads SMNVEV (reference sequence). CDR3 length equals 16 residues. J gave up 1 base and V 4 bases, and 4 bases lay outside the gene matches. The CDR3 loop reads CASSSDRGSAKNIQYF. The CDR3 bases are TGTGCCAGCAGTTCGGACAGGGGGTCGGCCAAAAACATTCAGTACTTC.

This chain connects TRBV6-5 to TRBJ2-2; D remains ambiguous. Trimming left V 2 bases short and J 1 base short, with 5 bases between. Germline assignment: CDR1 MNHEY and CDR2 SVGAGI. The CDR3 has 14 amino acids. CDR3 bases: TGTGCCAGCAGTTACGGGTTGAACACCGGGGAGCTGTTTTTT. It yields the protein CASSYGLNTGELFF.

The CDR3 reads CASSLMRSANSPLHF. The DNA for the CDR3 is TGTGCCAGCAGTTTAATGAGGAGTGCCAATTCACCCCTCCACTTT. The rearrangement links TRBV27 to TRBJ1-6; D is unclear. The germline gives CDR1 MNHEY, CDR2 SMNVEV (reference sequence). Trimming stripped 2 bases from V and 7 bases from J, with 12 bases between. The CDR3 extends over 15 amino acids.

The CDR3 reads CASSLAAGRGDYGYTF. The CDR3 DNA reads TGTGCCAGCAGCTTAGCGGCGGGAAGGGGGGATTATGGCTACACCTTC. V and J are TRBV11-2 and TRBJ1-2; TRBD1 might be the D (6 bases). Deletions cut 1 base from V and 5 bases from J, with 17 bases between. Germline V gene lookup returns CDR1 SGHAT and CDR2 FQNNGV. The CDR3 has 16 residues.